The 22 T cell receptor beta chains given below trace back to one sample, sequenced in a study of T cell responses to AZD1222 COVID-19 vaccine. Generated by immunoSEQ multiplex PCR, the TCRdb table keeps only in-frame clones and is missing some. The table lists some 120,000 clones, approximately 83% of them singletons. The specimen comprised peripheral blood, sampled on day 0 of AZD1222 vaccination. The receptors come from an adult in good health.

The CDR3 loop is CASRPGTASSNQPQHF. The CDR3 DNA reads as TGTGCCAGCAGGCCCGGGACAGCCAGCTCTAATCAGCCCCAGCATTTT. The chain carries TRBV2 and TRBJ1-5, with TRBD1 identical over 7 bases. The CDR3 is 16 residues long. J gave up 4 bases and V 6 bases, and 12 bases lay outside the gene matches. CDR1 is SNHLY, CDR2 FYNNEI, per germline.

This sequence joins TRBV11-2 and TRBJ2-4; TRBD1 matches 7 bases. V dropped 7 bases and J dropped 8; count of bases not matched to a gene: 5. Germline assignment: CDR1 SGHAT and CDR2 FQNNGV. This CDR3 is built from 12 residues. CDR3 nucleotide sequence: TGTGCCAGCAACCACAGGGGTTACATTCAGTACTTC. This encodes CASNHRGYIQYF.

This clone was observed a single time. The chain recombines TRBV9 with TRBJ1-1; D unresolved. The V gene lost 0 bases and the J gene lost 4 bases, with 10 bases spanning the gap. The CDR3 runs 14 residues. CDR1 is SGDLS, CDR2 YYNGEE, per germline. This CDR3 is CASSVGGYLTEAFF. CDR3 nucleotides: TGTGCCAGCAGCGTAGGGGGATATCTCACTGAAGCTTTCTTT.

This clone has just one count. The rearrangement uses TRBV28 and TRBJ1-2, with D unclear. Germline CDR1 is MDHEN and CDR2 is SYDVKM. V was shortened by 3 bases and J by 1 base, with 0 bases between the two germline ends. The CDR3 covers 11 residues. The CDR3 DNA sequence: TGTGCCAGCAGTTTTAACTATGGCTACACCTTC. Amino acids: CASSFNYGYTF.

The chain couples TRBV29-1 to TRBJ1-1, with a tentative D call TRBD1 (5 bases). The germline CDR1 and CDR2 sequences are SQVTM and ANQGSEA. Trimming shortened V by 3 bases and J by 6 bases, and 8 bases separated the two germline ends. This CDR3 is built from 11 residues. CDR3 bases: TGCAGCGTTGACAGGGAGCCTGAAGCTTTCTTT. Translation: CSVDREPEAFF. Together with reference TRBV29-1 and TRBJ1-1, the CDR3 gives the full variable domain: SAVISQKPSRDICQRGTSLTIQCQVDSQVTMMFWYRQQPGQSLTLIATANQGSEATYESGFVIDKFPISRPNLTFSTLTVSNMSPEDSSIYLCSVDREPEAFFGQGTRLTVV.

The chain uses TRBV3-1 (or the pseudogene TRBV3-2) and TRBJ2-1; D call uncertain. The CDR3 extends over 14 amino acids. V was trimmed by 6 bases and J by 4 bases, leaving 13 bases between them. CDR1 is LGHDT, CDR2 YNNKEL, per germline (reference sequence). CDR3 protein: CASRNGESYNEQFF. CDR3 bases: TGTGCCAGCAGAAACGGAGAGTCATACAATGAGCAGTTCTTC.

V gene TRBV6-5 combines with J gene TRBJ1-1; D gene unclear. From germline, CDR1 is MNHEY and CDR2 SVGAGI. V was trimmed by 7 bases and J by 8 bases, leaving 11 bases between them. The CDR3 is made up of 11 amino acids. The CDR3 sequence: CASTLLAEAFF. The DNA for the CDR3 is TGTGCCAGCACCTTACTTGCGGAAGCTTTCTTT.

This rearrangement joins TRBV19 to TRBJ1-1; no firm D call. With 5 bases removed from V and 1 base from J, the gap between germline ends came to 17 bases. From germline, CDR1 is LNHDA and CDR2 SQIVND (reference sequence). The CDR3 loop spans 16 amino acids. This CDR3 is CASSSWTGPRNTEAFF. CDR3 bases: TGTGCCAGTAGTTCGTGGACCGGACCCAGGAACACTGAAGCTTTCTTT.

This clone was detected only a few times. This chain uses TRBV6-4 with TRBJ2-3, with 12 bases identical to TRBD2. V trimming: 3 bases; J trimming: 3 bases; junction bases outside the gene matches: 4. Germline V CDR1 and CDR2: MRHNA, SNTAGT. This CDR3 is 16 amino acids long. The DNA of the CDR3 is TGTGCCAGCAGTGAGCAGGGGACTAGCGGGACAGATACGCAGTATTTT. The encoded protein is CASSEQGTSGTDTQYF.

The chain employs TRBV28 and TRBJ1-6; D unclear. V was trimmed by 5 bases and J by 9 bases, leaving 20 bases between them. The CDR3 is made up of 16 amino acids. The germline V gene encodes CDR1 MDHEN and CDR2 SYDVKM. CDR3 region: CASSPVGRISGSPLHF. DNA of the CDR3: TGTGCCAGCAGTCCCGTGGGCCGAATAAGTGGTTCACCCCTCCACTTT.

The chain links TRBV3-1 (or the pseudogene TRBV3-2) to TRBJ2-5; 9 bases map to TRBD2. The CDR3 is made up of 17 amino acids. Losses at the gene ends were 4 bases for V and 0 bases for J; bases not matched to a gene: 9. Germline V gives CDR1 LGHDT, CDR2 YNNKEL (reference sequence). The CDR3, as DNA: TGTGCCAGCAGCCCGACTCGGCTAGCGGGGTACCAAGAGACCCAGTACTTC. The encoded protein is CASSPTRLAGYQETQYF.

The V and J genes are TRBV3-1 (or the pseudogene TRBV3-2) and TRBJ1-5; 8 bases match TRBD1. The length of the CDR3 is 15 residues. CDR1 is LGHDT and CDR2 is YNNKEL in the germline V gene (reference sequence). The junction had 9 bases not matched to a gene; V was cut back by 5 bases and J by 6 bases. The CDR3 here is CASSAQGQVGQPQHF. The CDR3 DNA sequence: TGTGCCAGCAGCGCGCAGGGACAGGTTGGTCAGCCCCAGCATTTT.

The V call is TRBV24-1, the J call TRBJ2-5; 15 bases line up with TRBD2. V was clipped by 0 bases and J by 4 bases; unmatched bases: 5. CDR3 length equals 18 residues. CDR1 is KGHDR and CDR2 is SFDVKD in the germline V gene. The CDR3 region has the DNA TGTGCCACCAGTGATTTGCAAGGACTAGCGGGGGGGCGAGAGACCCAGTACTTC. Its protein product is CATSDLQGLAGGRETQYF.

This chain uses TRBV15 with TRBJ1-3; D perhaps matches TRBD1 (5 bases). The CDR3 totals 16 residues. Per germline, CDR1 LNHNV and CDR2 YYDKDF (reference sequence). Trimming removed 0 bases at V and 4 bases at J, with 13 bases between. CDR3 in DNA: TGTGCCACCAGCAGAGATCCAGGGCTCGGAGGAAACACCATATATTTT. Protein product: CATSRDPGLGGNTIYF.

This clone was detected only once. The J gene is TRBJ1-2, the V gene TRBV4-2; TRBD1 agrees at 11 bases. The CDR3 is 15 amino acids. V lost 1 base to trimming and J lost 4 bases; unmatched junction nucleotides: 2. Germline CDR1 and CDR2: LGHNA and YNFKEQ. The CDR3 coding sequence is TGTGCCAGCAGCCAAGGGACAGGGGGCGCCTATGGCTACACCTTC. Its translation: CASSQGTGGAYGYTF.

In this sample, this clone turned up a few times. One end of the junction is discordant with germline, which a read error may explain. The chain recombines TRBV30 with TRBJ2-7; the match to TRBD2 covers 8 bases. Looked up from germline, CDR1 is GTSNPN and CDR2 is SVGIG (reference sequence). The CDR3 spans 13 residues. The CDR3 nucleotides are TGTGCCTGGAGTGTACTATCTAGCGGGCTTGAGCACTTC. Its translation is CAWSVLSSGLEHF.

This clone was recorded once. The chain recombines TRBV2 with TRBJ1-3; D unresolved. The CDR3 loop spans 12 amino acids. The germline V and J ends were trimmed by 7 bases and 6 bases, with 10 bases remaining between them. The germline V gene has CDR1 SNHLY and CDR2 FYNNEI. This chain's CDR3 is CASNAVSNTIYF. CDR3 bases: TGTGCCAGCAATGCGGTTTCAAACACCATATATTTT.

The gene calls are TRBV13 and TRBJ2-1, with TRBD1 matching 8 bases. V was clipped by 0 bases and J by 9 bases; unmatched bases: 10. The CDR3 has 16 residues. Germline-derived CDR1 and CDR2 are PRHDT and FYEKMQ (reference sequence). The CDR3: CASSLGSRTGWSEQFF. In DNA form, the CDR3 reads TGTGCCAGCAGCTTAGGGTCTAGGACAGGGTGGAGTGAGCAGTTCTTC.

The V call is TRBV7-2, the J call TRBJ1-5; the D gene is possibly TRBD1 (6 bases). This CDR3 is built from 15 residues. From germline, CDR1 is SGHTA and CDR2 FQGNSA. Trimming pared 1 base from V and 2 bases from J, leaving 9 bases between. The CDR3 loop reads CASSLDRAGNQPQHF. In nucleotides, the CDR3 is TGTGCCAGCAGCTTAGACAGGGCAGGCAATCAGCCCCAGCATTTT.

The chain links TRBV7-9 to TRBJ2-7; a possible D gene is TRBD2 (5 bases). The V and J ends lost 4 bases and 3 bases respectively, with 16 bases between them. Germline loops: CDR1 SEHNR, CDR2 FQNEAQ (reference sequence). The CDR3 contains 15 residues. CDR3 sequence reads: CASSSQLGKGYEQYF. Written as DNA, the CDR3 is TGTGCCAGCAGCTCTCAACTAGGAAAAGGCTACGAGCAGTACTTC.

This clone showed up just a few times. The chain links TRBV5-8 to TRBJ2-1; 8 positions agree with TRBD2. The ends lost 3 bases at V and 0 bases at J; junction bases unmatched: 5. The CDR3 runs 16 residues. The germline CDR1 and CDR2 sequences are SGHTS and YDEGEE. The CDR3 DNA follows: TGTGCCAGCAGCTCTAGAGCGGGAGCCTCCTACAATGAGCAGTTCTTC. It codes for CASSSRAGASYNEQFF.

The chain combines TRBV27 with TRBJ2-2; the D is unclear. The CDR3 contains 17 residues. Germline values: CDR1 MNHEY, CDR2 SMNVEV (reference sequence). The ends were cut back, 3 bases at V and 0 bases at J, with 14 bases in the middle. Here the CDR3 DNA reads TGTGCCAGCAGTTTGAGTATGGGCCTCGCGAACACCGGGGAGCTGTTTTTT. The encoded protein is CASSLSMGLANTGELFF.